The 10 T cell receptor beta chains below were found in one sample sequenced in a study of cytomegalovirus exposure and HLA in healthy donors. The PCR was carried out with 60 Vbeta primers and 13 Jbeta primers. The repertoire was sequenced with immunoSEQ multiplex PCR; TCRdb's copy has only in-frame clones and lacks some. The sample lists about 180,000 clones; about 77% were seen once. Sequencing used PBMCs. These receptor sequences come from a man between 60 and 75 years old in good health and CMV-seronegative.

This clone turned up a few times. The CDR3 DNA reads TGTGCCAGCAGCCAACCGGGACAAGTTGGAAACACCATATATTTT. Translation gives CASSQPGQVGNTIYF. The gene calls are TRBV6-5 and TRBJ1-3; the D gene is possibly TRBD1 (6 bases). Germline-derived CDR1 and CDR2 are MNHEY and SVGAGI. V gave up 6 bases and J gave up 3 bases, with 15 bases separating them. The CDR3 is made up of 15 amino acids.

The chain carries TRBV11-3 and TRBJ2-7, with a tentative D call TRBD1 (6 bases). The CDR3 runs 16 residues. V lost 0 bases, J lost 3 bases, and 15 bases lay in between. CDR1 and CDR2 (germline): SGHNT, YENEEA. CDR3 DNA sequence: TGTGCCAGCAGCTTAGAAGCAGGGGCAATCGGCTACGAGCAGTACTTC. Its protein product is CASSLEAGAIGYEQYF.

The rearrangement links TRBV11-2 to TRBJ2-7; D possibly corresponds to TRBD1 (6 bases). This CDR3 has 12 amino acids. The V and J ends lost 5 bases and 7 bases respectively, with 12 bases between them. Germline CDR1 SGHAT, CDR2 FQNNGV. CDR3 DNA: TGTGCCAGCAGCCAGGACAGTCAAGAGCAGTACTTC. This sequence encodes CASSQDSQEQYF.

V and J are TRBV7-6 and TRBJ2-1, with D possibly being TRBD2 (6 bases). Between the trimmed V and J ends, which lost 5 bases and 8 bases, there was a span of 19 bases. CDR1 is SGHVS and CDR2 is FNYEAQ in the germline V gene. CDR3 size: 15 residues. The CDR3 here is CASSRVSRGVYEQFF. The CDR3 nucleotides are TGTGCCAGCAGCAGGGTGTCTCGCGGGGTATATGAGCAGTTCTTC.

This chain joins TRBV7-2 and TRBJ2-1; perhaps TRBD2 as D (6 bases). Germline V gene lookup returns CDR1 SGHTA and CDR2 FQGNSA. The CDR3 loop spans 13 amino acids. The V end lost 2 bases, the J end lost 9 bases, and 11 bases lay between the germline ends. The CDR3 nucleotides are TGTGCCAGCAGCTTACGACGAGCGGGTGAGCAGTTCTTC. Translation gives CASSLRRAGEQFF.

This clone came up a few times. The V gene is TRBV27, the J gene TRBJ1-1; 7 bases are a match to TRBD1. V dropped 7 bases and J dropped 4; count of bases not matched to a gene: 12. The germline V gene has CDR1 MNHEY and CDR2 SMNVEV (reference sequence). The CDR3 runs to 15 residues. The CDR3 here is CASTPFGQGVTEAFF. The CDR3 region has the DNA TGTGCCAGCACTCCCTTTGGGCAGGGGGTCACTGAAGCTTTCTTT.

The chain links TRBV25-1 to TRBJ2-7; TRBD2 might be the D (6 bases). The CDR3 consists of 14 residues. Germline V lookup: CDR1 MGHDK, CDR2 SYGVNS. V was shortened by 10 bases and J by 3 bases, with 19 bases between the two germline ends. As DNA, the CDR3 is TGTGCCATTCCCCGGGACTCTTTGCGCTACGAGCAGTACTTC. Amino acid sequence: CAIPRDSLRYEQYF.

The V and J genes are TRBV19 and TRBJ1-1; D possibly corresponds to TRBD1 (6 bases). The length of the CDR3 is 15 residues. Trimming left V 5 bases short and J 3 bases short, with 16 bases between. CDR1 is LNHDA, CDR2 SQIVND, per germline (reference sequence). The CDR3, as DNA: TGTGCCAGTAGTCCACGACGACAGGTTCACACTGAAGCTTTCTTT. Translation gives CASSPRRQVHTEAFF.

J is TRBJ1-2 and V is TRBV25-1, with TRBD1 as a possible D gene (5 bases). Germline V gives CDR1 MGHDK, CDR2 SYGVNS. V was trimmed by 3 bases and J by 4 bases, leaving 15 bases between them. There are 15 residues in the CDR3. Here the CDR3 DNA reads TGTGCCAGCAGTGATCGGGGGGAGTGGCTCTATGGCTACACCTTC. Protein product: CASSDRGEWLYGYTF.

The V gene is TRBV27, the J gene TRBJ2-2; 7 bases fit TRBD1. V was clipped by 6 bases and J by 1 base; unmatched bases: 11. Germline V CDR1 and CDR2: MNHEY, SMNVEV (reference sequence). The CDR3 runs to 17 residues. The CDR3 DNA follows: TGTGCCAGCAGACCTTGGTCCCAGGGGGAGAACACCGGGGAGCTGTTTTTT. This translates into CASRPWSQGENTGELFF.